This is a list of T cell receptor beta chains from one sample in a study of human T cells and chemical hapten exposure. A single record per CDR3 protein comes from TCRdb applying MiXCR to the RACE reads. This sample has roughly 380,000 distinct CDR3 sequences, with just under 6.5% found just once. Sequenced here: whole blood, sampled in connection with sensitization to the hapten diphenylcyclopropenone (DPC). The receptors come from a woman between 18 and 29 years old with alopecia areata. Some clones in this sample may be carry-over from other donors' samples. The CDR3 runs from the conserved cysteine through the conserved F or W. D genes are given only for firm matches. Rows may omit the clone size; those that give it use once, few, many or a size class.

TRBJ1-1,TRBV2,TRBD1,NA,TGTGCCAGCAGTGACCCCGGACAGGGGGTGGCTGAAGCTTTCTTT,CASSDPGQGVAEAFF
TRBJ1-1,TRBV2,NA,many,TGTGCCAGCACCCAAACCCCCGGGACCGCTATGAACACTGAAGCTTTCTTT,CASTQTPGTAMNTEAFF
TRBJ2-3,TRBV5-5,NA,NA,TGTGCCAGCATCCCGGGGGTCCTTATCACAGATACGCAGTATTTT,CASIPGVLITDTQYF
TRBJ2-3,TRBV21-1,NA,NA,TGTGCCAGCAGAACTAGCGGGGGGCCAGATACGCAGTATTTT,CASRTSGGPDTQYF
TRBJ2-7,TRBV27,NA,few,TGTGCCAGCGGCACCTACGAGCAGTACTTC,CASGTYEQYF
TRBJ1-1,TRBV6-6,TRBD1,many,TGTGCCAGCAGTTTTAAGGGGGCGCCAACCGTGAACACTGAAGCTTTCTTT,CASSFKGAPTVNTEAFF
TRBJ2-3,TRBV4-3,NA,NA,TGCGCCAGCAGCCAATGGGGAACCGGGGCCTCACTTAGCACAGATACGCAGTATTTT,CASSQWGTGASLSTDTQYF
TRBJ1-4,TRBV6-5,TRBD1,many,TGTGCCAGCAGTTACTCTAGGGGGCATGCGAAAAAACTGTTTTTT,CASSYSRGHAKKLFF
TRBJ1-6,TRBV25-1,NA,many,TGTGCCAGCAAAGACGGAGGATATTCACCCCTCCACTTT,CASKDGGYSPLHF
TRBJ2-5,TRBV5-1,NA,many,TGCGCCAGCAGCTCTCATAGCGGAGAGACCCAGTACTTC,CASSSHSGETQYF
TRBJ2-1,TRBV7-2,TRBD1,few,TGTGCCAGCAGCTTAGTCGGGACAGACAATGAGCAGTTCTTC,CASSLVGTDNEQFF
TRBJ1-1,TRBV6-2/TRBV6-3,TRBD1,many,TGTGCCAGCAGTTCCACGACAGGGGCTTCGAACACTGAAGCTTTCTTT,CASSSTTGASNTEAFF
TRBJ2-1,TRBV4-2,NA,many,TGTGCCAGCAGCCAAGACTACGGAGGGGCAAATGAGCAGTTCTTC,CASSQDYGGANEQFF
TRBJ1-1,TRBV7-9,NA,many,TGTGCCAGCAGCTTAGGAGGCAGAAAGAACACTGAAGCTTTCTTT,CASSLGGRKNTEAFF
TRBJ1-1,TRBV12-3/TRBV12-4,TRBD1,many,TGTGCCAGCAGTTTAGAGGGACAGGAGAACACTGAAGCTTTCTTT,CASSLEGQENTEAFF
TRBJ2-1,TRBV7-2,NA,NA,TGTGCCAGCAGCCCACAGACTAACTCGGGGGAGCAGTTCTTC,CASSPQTNSGEQFF
TRBJ2-2,TRBV4-2,TRBD2,NA,TGTGCCAGCAGCCAAGATAGCGGGGAGACCGGGGAGCTGTTTTTT,CASSQDSGETGELFF
TRBJ1-3,TRBV6-1,NA,NA,TGTGCCACCCAGGGCTCTGGAAACACCATATATTTT,CATQGSGNTIYF
TRBJ1-4,TRBV7-2,NA,NA,TGTGCCAGCAGCTTTCAATCAGGGAAGAGGGATGAAAAACTGTTTTTT,CASSFQSGKRDEKLFF
TRBJ2-5,TRBV5-1,NA,few,TGCGCCAGCAGCATAGGACAGAATCAAGAGACCCAGTACTTC,CASSIGQNQETQYF
TRBJ2-3,TRBV4-2,TRBD2,NA,TGTGCCAGCAGCCAAGACGTGGACCGGGGGGGCAGCACAGATACGCAGTATTTT,CASSQDVDRGGSTDTQYF
TRBJ2-2,TRBV18,NA,few,TGTGCCAGCTCAGTTGACAGTACGAACACCGGGGAGCTGTTTTTT,CASSVDSTNTGELFF
TRBJ2-3,TRBV5-1,NA,few,TGCGCCAGCAGCTTTCACCCCGGGACATCAAACACAGATACGCAGTATTTT,CASSFHPGTSNTDTQYF
TRBJ1-4,TRBV4-1,NA,NA,TGCGCCAGCAGCCAAGGCCCGTATGAAAAACTGTTTTTT,CASSQGPYEKLFF
TRBJ2-3,TRBV24-1,NA,few,TGTGCCACCAGTGATTGGGGGAAGTCAGATACGCAGTATTTT,CATSDWGKSDTQYF
TRBJ1-1,TRBV2,NA,many,TGTGCCAGCAGGTTGGCAGGGATGGGGAACACTGAAGCTTTCTTT,CASRLAGMGNTEAFF
TRBJ1-1,TRBV20-1,NA,many,TGCAGTGCTACCCTCTCGAACACTGAAGCTTTCTTT,CSATLSNTEAFF
TRBJ2-1,TRBV20-1,NA,few,TGCAGTGCCGGCCGAAGTCACATAGAGCAGTTCTTC,CSAGRSHIEQFF
TRBJ1-1,TRBV24-1,NA,many,TGTGCCACCAGTGTTGGGAAGGATACTGAAGCTTTCTTT,CATSVGKDTEAFF
TRBJ2-1,TRBV20-1,TRBD2,NA,TGCAGTGCTAGAGGCTTACCGGGACTAGCGGTTCATGAGCAGTTCTTC,CSARGLPGLAVHEQFF
TRBJ1-2,TRBV20-1,NA,many,TGCAGTTGGTTTCACGCGAACTATGGCTACACCTTC,CSWFHANYGYTF
TRBJ2-6,TRBV25-1,NA,NA,TGTGCCAGCAGTGAATTCGGGGCCAACGTCCTGACTTTC,CASSEFGANVLTF
TRBJ1-6,TRBV3-1,NA,few,TGTGCCAGCAGCCATCTCGGCAGGGTTAGTGGTTGTTCACCCCTCCACTTT,CASSHLGRVSGCSPLHF
TRBJ2-3,TRBV6-2/TRBV6-3,NA,NA,TGTGCCAGCACCTCAGGAGATACGCAGTATTTT,CASTSGDTQYF
TRBJ2-5,TRBV7-2,TRBD1,NA,TGTGCCAGCAGCTTAAGACAGGGGGCCTGGGAGACCCAGTACTTC,CASSLRQGAWETQYF
TRBJ2-3,TRBV4-3,NA,NA,TGCGCCAGCAGCCAAGATCTCGTCGGGGGTACAGATACGCAGTATTTT,CASSQDLVGGTDTQYF
TRBJ1-1,TRBV12-5,TRBD1,NA,TGTGCTAGTCTCCCGGGACAGGAGGCCACTGAAGCTTTCTTT,CASLPGQEATEAFF
TRBJ1-1,TRBV12-3/TRBV12-4,NA,few,TGTGCCAGCAGTTTCGCACAAATCACTGAAGCTTTCTTT,CASSFAQITEAFF
TRBJ2-5,TRBV5-1,NA,NA,TGCGCCAGCAGCTTTATATCCTTTGAGACCCAGTACTTC,CASSFISFETQYF
TRBJ1-3,TRBV18,NA,many,TGTGCCAGCTCACCATTTCCAGGGAATACTGGAAACACCATATATTTT,CASSPFPGNTGNTIYF
TRBJ2-7,TRBV5-6,NA,few,TGTGCCAGCACTCTGGGGGGACTGCTACCCTACGAGCAGTACTTC,CASTLGGLLPYEQYF
TRBJ1-5,TRBV7-2,NA,few,TGTGCCAGCAGCTCGAGAGAGGACGGCAATCAGCCCCAGCATTTT,CASSSREDGNQPQHF
TRBJ1-2,TRBV19,NA,few,TGTGCCAGTAGTTTCCCCAGGGACTATGGCTACACCTTC,CASSFPRDYGYTF
TRBJ1-6,TRBV20-1,NA,NA,TGCAGTACTCACTCTCAGGGGAATAATTCACCCCTCCACTTT,CSTHSQGNNSPLHF
TRBJ1-2,TRBV9,NA,few,TGTGCCAGCAGCCCCGGGCCAGCCCGCGGCTACACCTTC,CASSPGPARGYTF
TRBJ1-1,TRBV6-2/TRBV6-3,NA,NA,TGTGCCAGCAGGAGGTCGGAGACTGAAGCTTTCTTT,CASRRSETEAFF
TRBJ2-4,TRBV7-2,NA,many,TGTGCCAGCAGCTACAGGGATTTAGCCAAAAACATTCAGTACTTC,CASSYRDLAKNIQYF
TRBJ1-2,TRBV7-6,NA,many,TGTGCCAGCAGCTTAGGGGAGGACGACTATGGCTACACCTTC,CASSLGEDDYGYTF
TRBJ2-6,TRBV29-1,NA,few,TGCAGCGTTTCTTTAGGGGGGGCCAACGTCCTGACTTTC,CSVSLGGANVLTF